The 4 T cell receptor beta chains reported below all come from one sample, sequenced in a study of T-cell memory formation after mild COVID-19. TCRdb re-analysed the 5' RACE reads in MiXCR, keeping a single row per CDR3 protein. The sample yields more than 110,000 distinct CDR3 sequences, 13% to 15% seen once. Sequencing input: PBMCs or a T cell subset sorted from them (not recorded which). These receptors were collected from an adult woman who had mild COVID-19 (a few samples of this study predate the infection). Cell type and time point are not known.

A few counts support this clonotype. The chain has TRBV30 and TRBJ2-1, with D tentatively TRBD1 or TRBD2 (5 bases each). The V end was cut by 1 base, the J end by 8 bases, with 15 bases between. This CDR3 has 14 amino acids. Germline V gives CDR1 GTSNPN, CDR2 SVGIG (reference sequence). For the CDR3, the DNA is TGTGCCTGGAGTGCGGGACGGGGCCTTCATGAGCAGTTCTTC. It is translated as CAWSAGRGLHEQFF.

This clonotype was counted a few times. This chain joins TRBV20-1 and TRBJ2-4, with 11 bases aligning to TRBD1. Per the germline V gene, CDR1 is DFQATT and CDR2 is SNEGSKA (reference sequence). V lost 6 bases to trimming and J lost 15 bases; unmatched junction nucleotides: 19. This CDR3 is 15 amino acids long. CDR3 sequence reads: CSARETYGDRGDSYF. CDR3 in DNA: TGCAGTGCCAGGGAGACCTATGGGGACAGGGGGGATTCGTACTTC.

This clonotype came up many times. This chain uses TRBV12-3 or TRBV12-4 with TRBJ1-2; no reliable D call. The CDR3 is 12 residues long. The V end was cut by 7 bases, the J end by 2 bases, with 8 bases between. The CDR3 protein is CASTHGNYGYTF. DNA for the CDR3: TGTGCCAGCACACACGGCAACTATGGCTACACCTTC.

The V and J genes are TRBV5-5 and TRBJ2-7; 10 bases match TRBD2. CDR1 and CDR2 from the germline V gene are SGHKS and YYEKEE (reference sequence). V lost 2 bases to trimming and J lost 3 bases; unmatched junction nucleotides: 5. This CDR3 region has 15 residues. The CDR3, as DNA: TGTGCCAGCAGCTTAAGTAGCGGGGGGTTCTACGAGCAGTACTTC. Amino acid sequence: CASSLSSGGFYEQYF.